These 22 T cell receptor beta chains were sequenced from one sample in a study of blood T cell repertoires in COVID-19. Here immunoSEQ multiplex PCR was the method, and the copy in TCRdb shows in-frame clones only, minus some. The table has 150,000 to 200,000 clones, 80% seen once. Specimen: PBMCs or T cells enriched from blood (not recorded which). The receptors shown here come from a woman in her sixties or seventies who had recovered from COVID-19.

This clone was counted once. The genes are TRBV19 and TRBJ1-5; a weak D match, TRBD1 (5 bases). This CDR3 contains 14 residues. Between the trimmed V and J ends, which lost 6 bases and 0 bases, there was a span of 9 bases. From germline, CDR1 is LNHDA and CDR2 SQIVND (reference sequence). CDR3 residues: CASRQEYSNQPQHF. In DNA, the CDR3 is TGTGCCAGTAGACAGGAGTATAGCAATCAGCCCCAGCATTTT.

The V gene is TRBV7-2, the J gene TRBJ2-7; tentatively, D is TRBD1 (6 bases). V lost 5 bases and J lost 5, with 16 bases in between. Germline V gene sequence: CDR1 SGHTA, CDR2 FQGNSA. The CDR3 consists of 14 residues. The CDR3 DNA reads TGTGCCAGCAGCGGCAGGGACAACGTGAACGAGCAGTACTTC. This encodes CASSGRDNVNEQYF.

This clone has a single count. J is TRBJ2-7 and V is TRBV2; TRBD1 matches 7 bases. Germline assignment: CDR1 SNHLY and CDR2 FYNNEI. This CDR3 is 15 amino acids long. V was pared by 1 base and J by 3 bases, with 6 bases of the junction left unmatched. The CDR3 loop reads CASSEDDRDGYEQYF. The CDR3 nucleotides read TGTGCCAGCAGTGAAGATGACAGGGATGGCTACGAGCAGTACTTC. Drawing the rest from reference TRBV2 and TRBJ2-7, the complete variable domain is EPEVTQTPSHQVTQMGQEVILRCVPISNHLYFYWYRQILGQKVEFLVSFYNNEISEKSEIFDDQFSVERPDGSNFTLKIRSTKLEDSAMYFCASSEDDRDGYEQYFGPGTRLTVT.

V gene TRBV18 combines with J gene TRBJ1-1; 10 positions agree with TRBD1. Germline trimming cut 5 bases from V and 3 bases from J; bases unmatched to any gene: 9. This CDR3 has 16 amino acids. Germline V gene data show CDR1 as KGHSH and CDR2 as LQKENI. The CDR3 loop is CASSVRQGARDTEAFF. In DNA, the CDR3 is TGTGCCAGCTCAGTCCGACAGGGGGCGCGGGACACTGAAGCTTTCTTT. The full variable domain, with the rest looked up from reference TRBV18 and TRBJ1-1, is NAGVMQNPRHLVRRRGQEARLRCSPMKGHSHVYWYRQLPEEGLKFMVYLQKENIIDESGMPKERFSAEFPKEGPSILRIQQVVRGDSAAYFCASSVRQGARDTEAFFGQGTRLTVV.

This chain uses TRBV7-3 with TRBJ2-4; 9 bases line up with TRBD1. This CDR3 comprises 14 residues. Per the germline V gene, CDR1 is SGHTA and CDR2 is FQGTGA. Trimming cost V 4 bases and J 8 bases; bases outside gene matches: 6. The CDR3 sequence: CASSSQGAIDIQYF. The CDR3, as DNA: TGTGCCAGCAGCTCACAGGGGGCGATTGACATTCAGTACTTC.

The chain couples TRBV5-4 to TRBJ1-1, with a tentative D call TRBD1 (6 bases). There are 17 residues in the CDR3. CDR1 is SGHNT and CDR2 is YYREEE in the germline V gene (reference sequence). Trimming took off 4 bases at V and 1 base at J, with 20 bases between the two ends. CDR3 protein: CASSPGRRGGANTEAFF. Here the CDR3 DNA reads TGTGCCAGCAGCCCGGGGCGAAGGGGGGGCGCGAACACTGAAGCTTTCTTT.

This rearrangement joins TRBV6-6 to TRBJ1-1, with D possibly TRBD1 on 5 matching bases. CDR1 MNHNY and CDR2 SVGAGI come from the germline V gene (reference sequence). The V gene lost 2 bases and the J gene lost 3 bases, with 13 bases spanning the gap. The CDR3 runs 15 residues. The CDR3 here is CASSYQGGQYTEAFF. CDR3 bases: TGTGCCAGCAGTTACCAGGGAGGGCAGTACACTGAAGCTTTCTTT.

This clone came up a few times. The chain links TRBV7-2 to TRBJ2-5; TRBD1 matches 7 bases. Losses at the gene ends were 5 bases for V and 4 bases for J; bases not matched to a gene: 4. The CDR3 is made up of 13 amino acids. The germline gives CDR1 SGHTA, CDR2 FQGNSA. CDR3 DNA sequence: TGTGCCAGCAGCGTGACAGGGACAGAGACCCAGTACTTC. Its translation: CASSVTGTETQYF.

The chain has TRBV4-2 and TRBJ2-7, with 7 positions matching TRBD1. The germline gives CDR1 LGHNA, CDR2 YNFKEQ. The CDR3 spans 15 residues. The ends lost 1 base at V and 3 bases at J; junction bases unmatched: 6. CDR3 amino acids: CASSQVTGALYEQYF. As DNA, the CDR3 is TGTGCCAGCAGCCAAGTAACAGGGGCTCTCTACGAGCAGTACTTC.

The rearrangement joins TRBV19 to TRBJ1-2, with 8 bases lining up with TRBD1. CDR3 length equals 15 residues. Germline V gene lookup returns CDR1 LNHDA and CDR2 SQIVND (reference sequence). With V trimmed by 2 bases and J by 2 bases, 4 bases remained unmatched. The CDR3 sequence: CASSIRGQGNYGYTF. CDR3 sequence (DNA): TGTGCCAGTAGTATACGAGGACAGGGAAACTATGGCTACACCTTC.

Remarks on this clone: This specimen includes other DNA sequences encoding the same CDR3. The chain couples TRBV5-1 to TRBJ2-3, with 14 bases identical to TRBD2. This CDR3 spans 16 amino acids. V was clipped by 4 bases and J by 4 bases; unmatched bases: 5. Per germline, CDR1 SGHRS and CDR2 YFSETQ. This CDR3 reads CASSKTSGGAPDTQYF. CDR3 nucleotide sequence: TGCGCCAGCAGCAAGACTAGCGGGGGGGCCCCAGATACGCAGTATTTT.

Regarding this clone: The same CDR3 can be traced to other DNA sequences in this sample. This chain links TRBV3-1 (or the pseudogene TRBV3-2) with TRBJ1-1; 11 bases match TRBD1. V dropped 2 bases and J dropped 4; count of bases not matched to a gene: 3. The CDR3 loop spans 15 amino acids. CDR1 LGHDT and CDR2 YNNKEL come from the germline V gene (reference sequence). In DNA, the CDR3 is TGTGCCAGCAGCCAACTGGACAGGGGGCTCACTGAAGCTTTCTTT. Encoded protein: CASSQLDRGLTEAFF.

CDR3 protein: CASSRRPLIPGDSSALMAKETQYF. In nucleotides, the CDR3 is TGTGCCAGCAGCCGGCGGCCCCTGATCCCCGGGGACTCTTCTGCCCTCATGGCCAAAGAGACCCAGTACTTC. The chain joins TRBV6-2 or TRBV6-3 to TRBJ2-5; D possibly corresponds to TRBD2 (6 bases). Trimming left V 6 bases short and J 3 bases short, with 44 bases between. The CDR3 runs 24 residues. Germline loops: CDR1 MNHEY, CDR2 SVGEGT.

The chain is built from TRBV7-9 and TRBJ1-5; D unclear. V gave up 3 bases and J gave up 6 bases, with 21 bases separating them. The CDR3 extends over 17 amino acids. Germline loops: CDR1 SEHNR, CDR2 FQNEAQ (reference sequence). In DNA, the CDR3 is TGTGCCAGCAGCTTGTGGGTCGGGGTAGGTGATATTCAGCCCCAGCATTTT. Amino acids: CASSLWVGVGDIQPQHF.

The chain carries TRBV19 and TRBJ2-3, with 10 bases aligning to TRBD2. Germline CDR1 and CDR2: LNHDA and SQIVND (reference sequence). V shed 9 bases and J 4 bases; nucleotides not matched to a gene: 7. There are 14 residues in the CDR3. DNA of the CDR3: TGTGCCAGCGCTGATAGCGGGAGGTCAGATACGCAGTATTTT. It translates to CASADSGRSDTQYF.

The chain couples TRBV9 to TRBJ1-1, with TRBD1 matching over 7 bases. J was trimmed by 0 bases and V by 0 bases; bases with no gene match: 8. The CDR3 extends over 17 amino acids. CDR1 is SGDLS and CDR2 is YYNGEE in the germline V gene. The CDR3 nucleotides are TGTGCCAGCAGCGTAGGGGCTCAGGGGGTTATGAACACTGAAGCTTTCTTT. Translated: CASSVGAQGVMNTEAFF.

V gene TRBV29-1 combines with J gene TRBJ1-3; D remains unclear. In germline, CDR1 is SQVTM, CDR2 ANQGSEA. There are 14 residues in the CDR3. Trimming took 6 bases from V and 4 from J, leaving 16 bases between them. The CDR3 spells CSVSPGSLGNTIYF. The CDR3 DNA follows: TGCAGCGTCTCTCCCGGGTCCCTGGGAAACACCATATATTTT.

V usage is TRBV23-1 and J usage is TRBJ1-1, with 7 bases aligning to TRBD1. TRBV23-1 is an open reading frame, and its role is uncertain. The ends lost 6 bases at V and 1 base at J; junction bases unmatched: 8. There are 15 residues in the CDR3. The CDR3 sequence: CASRPAGTANTEAFF. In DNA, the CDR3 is TGCGCCAGCAGACCTGCCGGGACAGCGAACACTGAAGCTTTCTTT.

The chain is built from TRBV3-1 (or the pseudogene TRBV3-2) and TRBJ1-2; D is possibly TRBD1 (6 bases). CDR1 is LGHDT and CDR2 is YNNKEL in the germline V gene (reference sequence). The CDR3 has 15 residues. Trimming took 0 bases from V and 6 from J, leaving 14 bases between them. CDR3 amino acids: CASSQEFGQGNGYTF. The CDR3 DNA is TGTGCCAGCAGCCAAGAGTTTGGGCAGGGGAATGGCTACACCTTC.

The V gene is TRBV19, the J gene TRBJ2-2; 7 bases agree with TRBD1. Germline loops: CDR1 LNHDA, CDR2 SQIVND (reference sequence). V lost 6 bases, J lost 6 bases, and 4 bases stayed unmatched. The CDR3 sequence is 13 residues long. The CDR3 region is CASSLTGAGELFF. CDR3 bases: TGTGCCAGTAGCCTTACAGGGGCCGGGGAGCTGTTTTTT.

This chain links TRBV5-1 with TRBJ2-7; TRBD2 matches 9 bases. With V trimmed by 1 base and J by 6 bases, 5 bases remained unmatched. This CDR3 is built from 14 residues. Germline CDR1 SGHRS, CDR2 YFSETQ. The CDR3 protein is CASSLSGGILEQYF. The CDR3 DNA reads TGCGCCAGCAGCTTGAGCGGGGGGATCCTCGAGCAGTACTTC.

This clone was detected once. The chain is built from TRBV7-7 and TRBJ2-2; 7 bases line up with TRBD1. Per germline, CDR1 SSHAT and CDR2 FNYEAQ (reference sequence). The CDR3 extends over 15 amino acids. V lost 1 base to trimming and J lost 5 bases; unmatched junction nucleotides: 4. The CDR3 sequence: CASSLVAGGTGELFF. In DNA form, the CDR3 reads TGTGCCAGCAGCTTAGTTGCAGGGGGAACCGGGGAGCTGTTTTTT. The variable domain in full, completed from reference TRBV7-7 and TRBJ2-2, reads GAGVSQSPRYKVTKRGQDVTLRCDPISSHATLYWYQQALGQGPEFLTYFNYEAQPDKSGLPSDRFSAERPEGSISTLTIQRTEQRDSAMYRCASSLVAGGTGELFFGEGSRLTVL.